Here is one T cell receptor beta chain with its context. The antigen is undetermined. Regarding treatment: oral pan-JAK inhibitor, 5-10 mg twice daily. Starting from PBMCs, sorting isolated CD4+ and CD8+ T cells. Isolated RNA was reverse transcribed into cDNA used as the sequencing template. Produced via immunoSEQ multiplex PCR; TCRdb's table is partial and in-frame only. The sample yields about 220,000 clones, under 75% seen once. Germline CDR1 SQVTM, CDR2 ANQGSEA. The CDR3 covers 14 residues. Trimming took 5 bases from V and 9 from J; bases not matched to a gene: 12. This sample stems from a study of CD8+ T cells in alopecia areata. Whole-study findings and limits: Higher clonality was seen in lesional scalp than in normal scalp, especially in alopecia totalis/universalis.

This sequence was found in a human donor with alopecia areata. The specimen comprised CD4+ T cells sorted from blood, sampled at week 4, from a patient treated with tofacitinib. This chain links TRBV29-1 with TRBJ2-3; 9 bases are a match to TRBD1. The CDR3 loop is CSVMTGGQGGTQYF. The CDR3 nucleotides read TGCAGCGTTATGACAGGGGGTCAAGGTGGGACGCAGTATTTT.